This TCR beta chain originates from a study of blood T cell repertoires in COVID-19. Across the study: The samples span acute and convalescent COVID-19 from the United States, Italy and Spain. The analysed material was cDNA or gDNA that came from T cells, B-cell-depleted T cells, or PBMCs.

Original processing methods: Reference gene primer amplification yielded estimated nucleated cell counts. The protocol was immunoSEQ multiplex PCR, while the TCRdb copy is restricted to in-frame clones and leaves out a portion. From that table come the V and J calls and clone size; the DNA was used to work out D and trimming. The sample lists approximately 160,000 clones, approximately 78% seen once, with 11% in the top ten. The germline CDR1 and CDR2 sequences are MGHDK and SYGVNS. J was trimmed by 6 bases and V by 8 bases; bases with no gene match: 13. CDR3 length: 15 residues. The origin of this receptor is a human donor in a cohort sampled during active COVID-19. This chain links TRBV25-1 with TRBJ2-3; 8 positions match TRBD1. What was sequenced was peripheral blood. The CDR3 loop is CASGPRGQASDTQYF. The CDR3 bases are TGTGCCAGCGGGCCAAGGGGACAGGCATCGGATACGCAGTATTTT.